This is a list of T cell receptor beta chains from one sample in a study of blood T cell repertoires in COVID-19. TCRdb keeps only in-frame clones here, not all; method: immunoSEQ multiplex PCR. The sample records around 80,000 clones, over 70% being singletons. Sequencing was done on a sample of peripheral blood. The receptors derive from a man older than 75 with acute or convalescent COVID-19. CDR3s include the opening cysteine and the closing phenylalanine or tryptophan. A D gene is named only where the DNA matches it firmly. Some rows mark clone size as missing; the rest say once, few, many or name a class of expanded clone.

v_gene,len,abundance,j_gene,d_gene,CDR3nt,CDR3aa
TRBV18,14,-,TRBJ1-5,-,TGTGCCAGCTCACCCAGGGGAGAGGGTCAGCCCCAGCATTTT,CASSPRGEGQPQHF
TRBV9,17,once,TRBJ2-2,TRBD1,TGTGCCAGCACCCCCGGGACAGGGGCCCTGAACACCGGGGAGCTGTTTTTT,CASTPGTGALNTGELFF
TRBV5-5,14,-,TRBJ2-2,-,TGTGCCAGCAGCTTGCGGGAGTACACCGGGGAGCTGTTTTTT,CASSLREYTGELFF
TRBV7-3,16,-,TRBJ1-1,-,TGTGCCAGCAGCTTAACGGGAGGTAGGCTGGGCACTGAAGCTTTCTTT,CASSLTGGRLGTEAFF
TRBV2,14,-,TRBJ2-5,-,TGTGCCAGCAGTGCCAGGACCGGAGGGGAGACCCAGTACTTC,CASSARTGGETQYF
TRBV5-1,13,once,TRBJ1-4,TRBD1,TGCGCCAGCAGCCTACAGGGGCAGGAAAAACTGTTTTTT,CASSLQGQEKLFF
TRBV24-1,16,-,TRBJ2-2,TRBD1,TGTGCCACCAGTGACCCAGGGACAGGGTTCGCCGGGGAGCTGTTTTTT,CATSDPGTGFAGELFF
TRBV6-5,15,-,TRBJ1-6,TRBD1,TGTGCCAGCCAATCCGGGACAGACATTAATTCACCCCTCCACTTT,CASQSGTDINSPLHF
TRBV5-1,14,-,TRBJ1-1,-,TGCGCCAGCAGCTCGCAGGGGCCCAACACTGAAGCTTTCTTT,CASSSQGPNTEAFF
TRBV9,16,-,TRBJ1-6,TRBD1,TGTGCCAGCAGCCCCACCGGGACAGCTTATAATTCACCCCTCCACTTT,CASSPTGTAYNSPLHF
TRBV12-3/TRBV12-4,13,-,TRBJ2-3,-,TGTGCCAGCAGACCACCGGGACAAAATACGCAGTATTTT,CASRPPGQNTQYF
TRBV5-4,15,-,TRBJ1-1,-,TGTGCCAGCAGCTTGGGGAGCACAGGAACCACTGAAGCTTTCTTT,CASSLGSTGTTEAFF
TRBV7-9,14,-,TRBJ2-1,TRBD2,TGTGCCAGCAGCTTCGGGACTAGTGGGAATGAGCAGTTCTTC,CASSFGTSGNEQFF
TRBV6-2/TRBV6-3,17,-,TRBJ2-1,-,TGTGCCAGCAGTTCACGATACATCTCCCACCCCTACAATGAGCAGTTCTTC,CASSSRYISHPYNEQFF
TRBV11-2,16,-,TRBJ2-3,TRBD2,TGTGCCAGCAGCTTAGCGGGGACTAGCGGGGGATATACGCAGTATTTT,CASSLAGTSGGYTQYF
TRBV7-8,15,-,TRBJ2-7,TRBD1,TGTGCCAGCAAGTCCCGGGACAGGGGGCCCTACGAGCAGTACTTC,CASKSRDRGPYEQYF
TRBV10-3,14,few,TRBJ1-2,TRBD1,TGTGCCATCAACAAGGACAGGGGTGACTATGGCTACACCTTC,CAINKDRGDYGYTF
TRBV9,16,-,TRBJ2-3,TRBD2,TGTGCCAGCAGCGTAGTTCCAGCGGGGGGTACTTTGGCGCAGTATTTT,CASSVVPAGGTLAQYF
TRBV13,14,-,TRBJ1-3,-,TGTGCCAGCAGCGTCAACCGGGGAGGAAACACCATATATTTT,CASSVNRGGNTIYF
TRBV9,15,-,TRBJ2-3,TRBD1,TGTGCCAGCAGCCCCCGGACAGGGGGCTCAGATACGCAGTATTTT,CASSPRTGGSDTQYF
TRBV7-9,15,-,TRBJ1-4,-,TGTGCCAGCACCTTTTCCGGGGGGCGAAATGAAAAACTGTTTTTT,CASTFSGGRNEKLFF
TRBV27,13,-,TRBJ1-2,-,TGTGCCAGCAGAACCCCGGGGTTCGGTGGCTACACCTTC,CASRTPGFGGYTF
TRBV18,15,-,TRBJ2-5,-,TGTGCCAGCTCACCACCAGCCGTTTCTCGGGAGACCCAGTACTTC,CASSPPAVSRETQYF
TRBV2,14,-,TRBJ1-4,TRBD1,TGTGCCAGCAGTGGGACAGGGGCGGGTGAAAAACTGTTTTTT,CASSGTGAGEKLFF
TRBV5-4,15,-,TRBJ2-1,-,TGTGCCAGCAGCTTCAATGGGGGGTACGTCAATGAGCAGTTCTTC,CASSFNGGYVNEQFF
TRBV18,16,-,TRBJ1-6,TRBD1,TGTGCCAGCTCACTCGGGACAGGGGGGCATAATTCACCCCTCCACTTT,CASSLGTGGHNSPLHF
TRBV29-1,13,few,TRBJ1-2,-,TGCAGCGTTGATAAGCTAGATAACTATGGCTACACCTTC,CSVDKLDNYGYTF
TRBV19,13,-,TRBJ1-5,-,TGTGCCAGTAGTATCGGGGGGAATCAGCCCCAGCATTTT,CASSIGGNQPQHF
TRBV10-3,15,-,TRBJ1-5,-,TGTGCCATCAGTGAAGGGGCAGATAGCAATCAGCCCCAGCATTTT,CAISEGADSNQPQHF
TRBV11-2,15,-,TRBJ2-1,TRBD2,TGTGCCAGCAGGTCCAGCGGGGGCTCCTACAATGAGCAGTTCTTC,CASRSSGGSYNEQFF
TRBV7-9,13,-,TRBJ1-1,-,TGTGCCAGCAGCGCCGGGCGGGGCCTTGAAGCTTTCTTT,CASSAGRGLEAFF
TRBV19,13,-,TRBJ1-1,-,TGTGCCAGTACGGGATTCTTGAACACTGAAGCTTTCTTT,CASTGFLNTEAFF
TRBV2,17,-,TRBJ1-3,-,TGTGCCAGCAGTGAATCGGGAGGGCGCCTCGGTGGAAACACCATATATTTT,CASSESGGRLGGNTIYF
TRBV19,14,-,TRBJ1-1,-,TGTGCCAGTAGTTACAGGGAGGGCCGCACTGAAGCTTTCTTT,CASSYREGRTEAFF
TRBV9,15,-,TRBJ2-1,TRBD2,TGTGCCAGCAGCGTAGGGATCGGGGGGTACAATGAGCAGTTCTTC,CASSVGIGGYNEQFF
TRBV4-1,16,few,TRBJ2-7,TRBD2,TGCGCCAGCAGCCGCTCCACTAGCGGGGGCGTCTACGAGCAGTACTTC,CASSRSTSGGVYEQYF
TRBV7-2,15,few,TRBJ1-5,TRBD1,TGTGCCAGCAGCCCGAGGACAGGGGTAGGCCAGCCCCAGCATTTT,CASSPRTGVGQPQHF
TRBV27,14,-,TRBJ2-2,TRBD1,TGTGCCAGCAGTTTAGCAGGGGGTACCGGGGAGCTGTTTTTT,CASSLAGGTGELFF
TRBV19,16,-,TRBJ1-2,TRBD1,TGTGCCAGTAGTTCCCGCCGGACAGGGGGCGCAAATGGCTACACCTTC,CASSSRRTGGANGYTF
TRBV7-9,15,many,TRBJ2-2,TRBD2,TGTGCCAGCAACCTTCCCGGGGGGGACACCGGGGAGCTGTTTTTT,CASNLPGGDTGELFF
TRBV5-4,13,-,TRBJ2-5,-,TGTGCCAGCAGCTTGGAGCGGACGGGGACCCAGTACTTC,CASSLERTGTQYF
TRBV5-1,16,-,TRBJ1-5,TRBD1,TGCGCCAGCAGCTTGTTTGGGACAGGGGGCAATCAGCCCCAGCATTTT,CASSLFGTGGNQPQHF
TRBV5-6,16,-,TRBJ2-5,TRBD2,TGTGCCAGCAGCCTGACTGGTACTAGCGGAAAAGAGACCCAGTACTTC,CASSLTGTSGKETQYF
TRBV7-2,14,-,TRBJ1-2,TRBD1,TGTGCCAGCAGCCCCTGGACAGGGAACTATGGCTACACCTTC,CASSPWTGNYGYTF
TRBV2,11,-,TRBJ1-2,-,TGTGCCAGCAGTGATTATTGGGACACGTACTTC,CASSDYWDTYF
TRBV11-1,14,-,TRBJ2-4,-,TGTGCCAGCAGCTTTGAGGTAGCCAAAAACATTCAGTACTTC,CASSFEVAKNIQYF
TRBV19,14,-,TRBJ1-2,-,TGTGCCAGTAGTGTGGAGACAGGCAACTATGGCTACACCTTC,CASSVETGNYGYTF
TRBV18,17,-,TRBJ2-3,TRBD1,TGTGCCAGCTCACCACAGTCGTGGACAGGAAACCTCCATACGCAGTATTTT,CASSPQSWTGNLHTQYF
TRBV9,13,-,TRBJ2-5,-,TGTGCCAGCAGCGGGCAGGGACTGGAGACCCAGTACTTC,CASSGQGLETQYF
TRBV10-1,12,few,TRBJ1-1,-,TGCGCCAGCAGTGAGATCGCGGGTGTGGCTTTCTTT,CASSEIAGVAFF
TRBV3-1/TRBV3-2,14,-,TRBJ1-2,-,TGTGCCAGCAGCCAACCAGGGGTTGGGAATGGCTACACCTTC,CASSQPGVGNGYTF